These 26 T cell receptor beta chains share one sample of origin, sequenced in a study of T cells in Graves' hyperthyroidism and ophthalmopathy. RNA transcripts gave rise to amplified TCR beta CDR3 regions. When the TCR CDR3 underwent first-round RT-PCR, the HTBI primer set was used. Each CDR3 protein gets one entry after TCRdb re-called the multiplex PCR reads with MiXCR. The sample yields approximately 610,000 distinct CDR3 sequences, over 15% seen once. The sequencing input was blood. The source of these receptors is a woman between 18 and 29 years old with Graves' hyperthyroidism.

DNA of the CDR3: TGTGCCAGCAGTTACTCTTCGACAGAGAACACTGAAGCTTTCTTT. Its protein is CASSYSSTENTEAFF. The genes are TRBV6-5 and TRBJ1-1; maybe TRBD1 (5 bases). This CDR3 spans 15 amino acids. In germline, CDR1 is MNHEY, CDR2 SVGAGI. Deletions cut 0 bases from V and 1 base from J, with 9 bases between.

This clonotype was seen many times. V usage is TRBV12-3 or TRBV12-4 and J usage is TRBJ2-5; the D is unclear. V lost 2 bases and J 5 bases, leaving 9 bases between the germline ends. The CDR3 consists of 13 residues. For the CDR3, the DNA is TGTGCCAGCAGTTTATCCTGGGCCGAGACCCAGTACTTC. Its protein is CASSLSWAETQYF.

In the case of this clonotype: A much bigger clone sits one base away, suggesting this may be a read error. The chain is built from TRBV5-1 and TRBJ2-7; D remains ambiguous. Germline-derived CDR1 and CDR2 are SGHRS and YFSETQ. This CDR3 region has 15 residues. The CDR3 spells CASSLAVGSSYEQHF. DNA for the CDR3: TGCGCCAGCAGCTTGGCCGTTGGCAGCTCCTACGAGCAGCACTTC.

This clonotype was recorded many times. The chain carries TRBV7-9 and TRBJ2-1, with D tentatively TRBD1 (6 bases). The CDR3 totals 14 residues. V lost 8 bases and J 2 bases, leaving 13 bases between the germline ends. Germline V gives CDR1 SEHNR, CDR2 FQNEAQ (reference sequence). CDR3 nucleotide sequence: TGTGCCAGCGGGGGCGCGCCCACCTACAATGAGCAGTTCTTC. It codes for CASGGAPTYNEQFF.

This clonotype was detected many times. The chain has TRBV4-3 and TRBJ2-7; 7 nucleotides agree with TRBD1. V shed 0 bases and J 2 bases; nucleotides not matched to a gene: 4. The CDR3 consists of 15 residues. Germline V gene sequence: CDR1 LGHNA, CDR2 YSLEER. CDR3 loop: CASSQDRGGPYEQYF. CDR3 DNA sequence: TGCGCCAGCAGCCAAGATCGAGGGGGCCCCTACGAGCAGTACTTC.

This clonotype was detected a few times. Here the CDR3 DNA reads TGTGCCAGCAGTGATCAGGGAGATACCGGGGAGCTGTTTTTT. Protein product: CASSDQGDTGELFF. This chain joins TRBV25-1 and TRBJ2-2, with D perhaps assigned TRBD1 or TRBD2 (5 bases each). CDR3 size: 14 residues. Germline assignment: CDR1 MGHDK and CDR2 SYGVNS. V lost 3 bases and J 5 bases, leaving 10 bases between the germline ends.

This clonotype has just a few counts. The chain combines TRBV20-1 with TRBJ1-4; D is ambiguous. The germline V gene encodes CDR1 DFQATT and CDR2 SNEGSKA (reference sequence). V lost 0 bases and J lost 7, with 9 bases in between. This CDR3 spans 13 amino acids. The CDR3 nucleotides are TGCAGTGCTAGAGATTTCAGAGGTGAAAAACTGTTTTTT. It codes for CSARDFRGEKLFF.

This clonotype was seen many times. The chain recombines TRBV10-1 with TRBJ1-1, with 8 bases fitting TRBD1. J gave up 6 bases and V 4 bases, and 4 bases lay outside the gene matches. The CDR3 is made up of 13 amino acids. The germline CDR1 and CDR2 sequences are WNHNN and SYGVQD (reference sequence). The CDR3 loop is CASSATGDAEAFF. CDR3 DNA: TGCGCCAGCAGTGCGACAGGGGACGCTGAAGCTTTCTTT.

This clonotype was seen repeatedly, ten times or more. The chain employs TRBV20-1 and TRBJ1-1; 7 bases match TRBD1. CDR3 length: 13 amino acids. Germline lookup yields CDR1 DFQATT and CDR2 SNEGSKA (reference sequence). V shed 6 bases, J shed 1 base, and the junction held 5 bases outside the gene matches. As DNA, the CDR3 is TGCAGTGCAACCGGGACAGAGAACACTGAAGCTTTCTTT. Its protein product is CSATGTENTEAFF.

The sample holds a few counts of this clonotype. The rearrangement joins TRBV20-1 to TRBJ2-1; TRBD2 is a possible D gene (6 bases). The germline gives CDR1 DFQATT, CDR2 SNEGSKA (reference sequence). This CDR3 is 14 amino acids long. Between the trimmed V and J ends, which lost 5 bases and 2 bases, there was a span of 13 bases. CDR3 sequence (DNA): TGCAGTGCTCGTAGCGGAAGCACCTACAATGAGCAGTTCTTC. It yields the protein CSARSGSTYNEQFF.

The chain joins TRBV12-3 or TRBV12-4 to TRBJ2-1, with D possibly TRBD1 on 6 matching bases. V was pared by 6 bases and J by 1 base, with 13 bases between. The CDR3 has 15 residues. CDR3 sequence reads: CASRGAGASYNEQFF. In nucleotides, the CDR3 is TGTGCCAGCAGGGGGGCAGGGGCTTCCTACAATGAGCAGTTCTTC.

This clonotype was observed a handful of times. The chain joins TRBV6-1 to TRBJ2-7, with D perhaps TRBD1 (5 bases). V lost 6 bases, J lost 6 bases, and 15 bases lay in between. This CDR3 is built from 13 residues. The germline V gene has CDR1 MNHNS and CDR2 SASEGT. The DNA of the CDR3 is TGTGCCAGCAGGGTGCAGGGAAGTGGCGAGCAGTACTTC. Translating it yields CASRVQGSGEQYF.

The rearrangement joins TRBV25-1 to TRBJ2-5, with D hard to call. V lost 1 base, J lost 2 bases, and 5 bases lay in between. In germline, CDR1 is MGHDK, CDR2 SYGVNS. The CDR3 is 13 amino acids. The DNA for the CDR3 is TGTGCCAGCAGTGAATTAGGTCAAGAGACCCAGTACTTC. Its protein is CASSELGQETQYF. Full variable domain (remainder filled in from reference TRBV25-1 and TRBJ2-5): EADIYQTPRYLVIGTGKKITLECSQTMGHDKMYWYQQDPGMELHLIHYSYGVNSTEKGDLSSESTVSRIRTEHFPLTLESARPSHTSQYLCASSELGQETQYFGPGTRLLVL.

This clonotype was observed many times. V usage is TRBV24-1 and J usage is TRBJ1-5; D not certain. Germline lookup yields CDR1 KGHDR and CDR2 SFDVKD. The germline V and J ends were trimmed by 5 bases and 6 bases, with 13 bases remaining between them. This CDR3 has 14 amino acids. The chain's CDR3 is CATSGSLNGQPQHF. The CDR3 DNA is TGTGCCACCAGTGGCAGCCTGAACGGTCAGCCCCAGCATTTT.

This rearrangement joins TRBV6-2 or TRBV6-3 to TRBJ2-7; 7 bases align to TRBD1. CDR3 size: 11 residues. Germline assignment: CDR1 MNHEY and CDR2 SVGEGT. The J segment lost 6 bases and the V segment lost 7 bases, leaving 3 bases of the junction unmatched. The CDR3 coding sequence is TGTGCCAGCACGAGGGGGCTCGAGCAGTACTTC. Translated: CASTRGLEQYF.

The chain is built from TRBV7-8 and TRBJ2-2, with TRBD2 matching over 10 bases. CDR1 is SGHVS and CDR2 is FQNEAQ in the germline V gene. This CDR3 is 19 amino acids long. Trimming at V came to 4 bases and at J to 6 bases, leaving 17 bases not matched to a gene. CDR3 in amino acids: CASSYATAPSGSIAGELFF. The CDR3 DNA follows: TGTGCCAGCAGCTACGCTACCGCTCCTAGCGGGAGTATCGCCGGGGAGCTGTTTTTT.

This clonotype showed up just a few times. This chain connects TRBV30 to TRBJ1-1; a possible D gene is TRBD1 (5 bases). The CDR3 extends over 14 amino acids. V was shortened by 0 bases and J by 7 bases, with 15 bases between the two germline ends. Germline V gives CDR1 GTSNPN, CDR2 SVGIG (reference sequence). The CDR3 region has the DNA TGTGCCTGGAGTGTTAATTTGGGGGAAGTTGAAGCTTTCTTT. Its protein product is CAWSVNLGEVEAFF.

This clonotype has at least ten counts. The DNA for the CDR3 is TGCAGTGCCAACTCCAAGCCAGGACCGGGACAACTTCTACCCTACGAGCAGTACTTC. Translated, it gives CSANSKPGPGQLLPYEQYF. This chain uses TRBV20-1 with TRBJ2-7; tentatively, D is TRBD1 (6 bases). Germline V lookup: CDR1 DFQATT, CDR2 SNEGSKA (reference sequence). Trimming took off 6 bases at V and 2 bases at J, with 32 bases between the two ends. The CDR3 totals 19 residues.

In this sample, this clonotype turned up a few times. This chain links TRBV20-1 with TRBJ2-5, with a weak D call TRBD1 (5 bases). This CDR3 is 13 amino acids long. From germline, CDR1 is DFQATT and CDR2 SNEGSKA (reference sequence). Deletions cut 5 bases from V and 5 bases from J, with 15 bases between. CDR3 bases: TGCAGTGCTCCAGGGAAAGGAAGGGAGACCCAGTACTTC. As protein: CSAPGKGRETQYF.

The rearrangement links TRBV6-2 or TRBV6-3 to TRBJ2-7, with D maybe TRBD1 (6 bases). V was trimmed by 2 bases and J by 5 bases, leaving 10 bases between them. This CDR3 comprises 13 residues. CDR1 MNHEY and CDR2 SVGEGT come from the germline V gene. CDR3 amino acids: CASSYPGVHEQYF. CDR3 DNA sequence: TGTGCCAGCAGTTACCCAGGGGTCCACGAGCAGTACTTC.

The table lists this clonotype with many counts. CDR3 loop: CASSSVPGGSSNQPQHF. CDR3 in DNA: TGCGCCAGCAGCTCGGTACCAGGGGGCTCGAGCAATCAGCCCCAGCATTTT. The chain uses TRBV10-1 and TRBJ1-5; 8 positions agree with TRBD1. Germline values: CDR1 WNHNN, CDR2 SYGVQD (reference sequence). J was trimmed by 1 base and V by 6 bases; bases with no gene match: 11. The CDR3 is made up of 17 amino acids.

Ten or more counts support this clonotype. CDR3 bases: TGTGCCAACGCGTGGGAGCAGACAGATACGCAGTATTTT. It yields the protein CANAWEQTDTQYF. J is TRBJ2-3 and V is TRBV2; TRBD2 is a possible D gene (5 bases). This CDR3 comprises 13 residues. Germline-derived CDR1 and CDR2 are SNHLY and FYNNEI. The V end was cut by 10 bases, the J end by 3 bases, with 14 bases between.

The CDR3 DNA sequence: TGCAGCGTTGACGGGGTCAGGGCGGCGAATGAGCAGTTCTTC. This gives the protein CSVDGVRAANEQFF. The chain is built from TRBV29-1 and TRBJ2-1, with D possibly called TRBD1 or TRBD2 (5 bases each). The CDR3 spans 14 residues. V lost 3 bases to trimming and J lost 7 bases, with 16 bases between them. The germline CDR1 and CDR2 sequences are SQVTM and ANQGSEA.

This clonotype was recorded many times. The chain employs TRBV11-2 and TRBJ2-5; tentatively, D is TRBD2 (6 bases). The length of the CDR3 is 15 residues. The ends were cut back, 1 base at V and 5 bases at J, with 14 bases in the middle. Germline CDR1 reads SGHAT; CDR2 reads FQNNGV. The chain's CDR3 is CASSLVPRAGETQYF. The CDR3 bases are TGTGCCAGCAGCTTAGTACCCAGGGCGGGGGAGACCCAGTACTTC.

This clonotype was counted a few times. This chain uses TRBV27 with TRBJ2-7; 13 bases map to TRBD2. CDR1 and CDR2 (germline): MNHEY, SMNVEV (reference sequence). The CDR3 covers 15 residues. Losses at the gene ends were 5 bases for V and 3 bases for J; bases not matched to a gene: 4. The CDR3 coding sequence is TGTGCCAGCAGTCCAGGGACTAGCGGGGACTACGAGCAGTACTTC. Translating gives CASSPGTSGDYEQYF.

This clonotype was recorded a few times. The rearrangement links TRBV20-1 to TRBJ2-7; 7 nucleotides line up with TRBD1. J gave up 5 bases and V 4 bases, and 5 bases lay outside the gene matches. CDR1 is DFQATT and CDR2 is SNEGSKA in the germline V gene (reference sequence). The CDR3 spans 12 residues. The CDR3 loop reads CSANDRVNEQYF. CDR3 sequence (DNA): TGCAGTGCTAACGACAGGGTCAACGAGCAGTACTTC.